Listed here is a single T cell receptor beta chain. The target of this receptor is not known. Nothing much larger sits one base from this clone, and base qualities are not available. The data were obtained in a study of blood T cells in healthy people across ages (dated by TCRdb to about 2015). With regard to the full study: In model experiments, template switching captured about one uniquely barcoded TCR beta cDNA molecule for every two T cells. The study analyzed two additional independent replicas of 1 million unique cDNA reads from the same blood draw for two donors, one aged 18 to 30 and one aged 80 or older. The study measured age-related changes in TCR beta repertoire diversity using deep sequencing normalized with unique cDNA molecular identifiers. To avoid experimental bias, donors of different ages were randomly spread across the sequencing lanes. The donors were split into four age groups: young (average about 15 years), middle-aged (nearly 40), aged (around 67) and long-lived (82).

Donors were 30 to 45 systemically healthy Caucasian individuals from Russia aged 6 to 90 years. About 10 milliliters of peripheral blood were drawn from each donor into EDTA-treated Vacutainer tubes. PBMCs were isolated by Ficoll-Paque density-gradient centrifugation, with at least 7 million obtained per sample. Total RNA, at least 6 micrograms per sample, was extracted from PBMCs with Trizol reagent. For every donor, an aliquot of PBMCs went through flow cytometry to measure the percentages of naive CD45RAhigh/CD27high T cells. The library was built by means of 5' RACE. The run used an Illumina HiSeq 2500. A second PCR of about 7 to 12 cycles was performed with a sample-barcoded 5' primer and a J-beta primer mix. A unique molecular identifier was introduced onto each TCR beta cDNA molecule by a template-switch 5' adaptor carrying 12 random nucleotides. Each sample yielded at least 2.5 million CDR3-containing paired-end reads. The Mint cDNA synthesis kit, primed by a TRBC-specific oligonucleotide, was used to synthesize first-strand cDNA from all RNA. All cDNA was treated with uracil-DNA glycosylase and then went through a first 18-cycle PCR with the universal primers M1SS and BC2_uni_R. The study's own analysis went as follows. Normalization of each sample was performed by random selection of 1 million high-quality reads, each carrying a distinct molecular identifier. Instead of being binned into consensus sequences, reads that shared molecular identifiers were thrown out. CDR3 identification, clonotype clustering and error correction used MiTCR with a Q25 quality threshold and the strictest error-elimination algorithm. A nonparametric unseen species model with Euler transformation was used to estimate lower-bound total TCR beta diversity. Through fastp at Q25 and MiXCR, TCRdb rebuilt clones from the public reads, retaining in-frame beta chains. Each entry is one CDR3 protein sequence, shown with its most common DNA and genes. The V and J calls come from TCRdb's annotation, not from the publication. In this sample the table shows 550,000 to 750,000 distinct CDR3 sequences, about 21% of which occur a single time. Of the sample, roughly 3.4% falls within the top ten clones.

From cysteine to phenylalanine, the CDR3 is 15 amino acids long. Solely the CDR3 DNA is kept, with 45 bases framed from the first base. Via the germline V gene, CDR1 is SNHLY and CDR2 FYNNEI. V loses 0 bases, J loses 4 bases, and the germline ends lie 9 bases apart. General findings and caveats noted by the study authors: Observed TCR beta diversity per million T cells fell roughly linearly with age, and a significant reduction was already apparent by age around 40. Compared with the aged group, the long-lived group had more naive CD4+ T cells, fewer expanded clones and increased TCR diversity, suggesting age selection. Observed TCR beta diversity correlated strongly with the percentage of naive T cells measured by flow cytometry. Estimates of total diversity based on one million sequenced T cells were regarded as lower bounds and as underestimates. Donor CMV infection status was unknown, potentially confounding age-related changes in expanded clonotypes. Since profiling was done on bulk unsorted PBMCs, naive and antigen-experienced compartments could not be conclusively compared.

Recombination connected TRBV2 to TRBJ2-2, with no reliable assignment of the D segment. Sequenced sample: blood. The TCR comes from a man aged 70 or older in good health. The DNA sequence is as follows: TGTGCCAGCAGTGAAGCGCGTGGTACCACCGGGGAGCTGTTTTTT. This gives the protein CASSEARGTTGELFF.